Each of the 28 T cell receptor beta chains below was sequenced from the same sample in a study of blood T cell repertoires in COVID-19. This table comes from immunoSEQ multiplex PCR, and its TCRdb copy is limited to in-frame clones, with some not included. The sample holds about 64,000 clones, 88% seen once. The sequencing input was PBMCs or T cells enriched from blood (not recorded which). These receptors all stem from a woman aged 40 to 49 who had recovered from COVID-19.

This clone occurred once. V is TRBV19 and J is TRBJ1-2; D ambiguous. The ends were cut back, 6 bases at V and 7 bases at J, with 15 bases in the middle. CDR1 and CDR2 from the germline V gene are LNHDA and SQIVND (reference sequence). The CDR3 runs 13 residues. CDR3 DNA: TGTGCCAGTAGCCAAATAAGTAACGGTGGCTACACCTTC. Translating it yields CASSQISNGGYTF.

The V and J genes are TRBV12-3 or TRBV12-4 and TRBJ1-1; D remains ambiguous. V was clipped by 2 bases and J by 6 bases, with 4 bases between them. The CDR3 is 11 amino acids. The CDR3 nucleotides are TGTGCCAGCAGTTTATCCGCTGAAGCTTTCTTT. Amino acids: CASSLSAEAFF.

This clone appeared once. The gene calls are TRBV10-3 and TRBJ2-7; D is possibly TRBD1 (6 bases). The CDR3 length is 11 residues. Trimming stripped 10 bases from V and 3 bases from J, with 10 bases between. The germline CDR1 and CDR2 sequences are ENHRY and SYGVKD. This chain's CDR3 is CASEGGYEQYF. The CDR3 nucleotides read TGTGCCAGCGAAGGGGGCTACGAGCAGTACTTC.

V and J are TRBV9 and TRBJ2-5; 8 bases line up with TRBD1. With 4 bases clipped from V and 1 base from J, the junction kept 9 bases outside the gene matches. Per germline, CDR1 SGDLS and CDR2 YYNGEE. The CDR3 covers 16 residues. CDR3: CASSPRTGTSQETQYF. The CDR3 DNA reads TGTGCCAGCAGCCCCCGGACAGGGACAAGCCAAGAGACCCAGTACTTC.

This rearrangement joins TRBV5-1 to TRBJ1-3; D might be TRBD1 (5 bases). Per the germline V gene, CDR1 is SGHRS and CDR2 is YFSETQ. The CDR3 extends over 15 amino acids. V was shortened by 1 base and J by 0 bases, with 8 bases between the two germline ends. The CDR3 bases are TGCGCCAGCAGCTTGCAGGGTAACTCTGGAAACACCATATATTTT. Amino acid sequence: CASSLQGNSGNTIYF.

This clone is a singleton in its sample. The chain couples TRBV6-5 to TRBJ1-1; perhaps TRBD1 as D (5 bases). The CDR3 sequence is 13 residues long. Deletions cut 2 bases from V and 5 bases from J, with 9 bases between. Germline assignment: CDR1 MNHEY and CDR2 SVGAGI. CDR3 DNA sequence: TGTGCCAGCAGTTACACACGGGGGACTGAAGCTTTCTTT. Its translation: CASSYTRGTEAFF.

The gene calls are TRBV5-1 and TRBJ1-3; 9 positions match TRBD1. Germline assignment: CDR1 SGHRS and CDR2 YFSETQ. V trimming: 1 base; J trimming: 4 bases; junction bases outside the gene matches: 9. CDR3 size: 17 residues. CDR3 sequence (DNA): TGCGCCAGCAGCTTGACCCTCACAGGGGGCGCCGGAAACACCATATATTTT. Encoded protein: CASSLTLTGGAGNTIYF. Variable domain in full (rest from reference TRBV5-1 and TRBJ1-3): KAGVTQTPRYLIKTRGQQVTLSCSPISGHRSVSWYQQTPGQGLQFLFEYFSETQRNKGNFPGRFSGRQFSNSRSEMNVSTLELGDSALYLCASSLTLTGGAGNTIYFGEGSWLTVV.

The chain joins TRBV12-5 to TRBJ1-1; 9 positions match TRBD1. This CDR3 is 15 amino acids long. Germline V CDR1 and CDR2: LGHNT, FRNRAP. V was pared by 4 bases and J by 5 bases, with 8 bases of the junction left unmatched. In nucleotides, the CDR3 is TGTGCTAGTGGTTCCAAGCTGACAGGGGGTACTGAAGCTTTCTTT. Amino acids: CASGSKLTGGTEAFF.

This CDR3 reads CASSLPGENSPLHF. CDR3 nucleotides: TGCGCCAGCAGCCTGCCCGGGGAGAATTCACCCCTCCACTTT. The chain is built from TRBV5-1 and TRBJ1-6; D ambiguous. V lost 4 bases to trimming and J lost 7 bases, with 12 bases between them. Germline lookup yields CDR1 SGHRS and CDR2 YFSETQ. The CDR3 contains 14 residues.

The chain carries TRBV16 and TRBJ1-5, with a tentative D call TRBD1 (6 bases). Between the trimmed V and J ends, which lost 4 bases and 5 bases, there was a span of 12 bases. This CDR3 is built from 14 residues. Germline CDR1 and CDR2: KGHSY and FQNENV. CDR3 nucleotide sequence: TGTGCCAGCAGCCGAACAGGGCCCGATCAGCCCCAGCATTTT. Protein product: CASSRTGPDQPQHF.

The CDR3 nucleotides are TGTGCCAGCAGCTGGGGAGCGGGTAGCTCCTACAATGAGCAGTTCTTC. It specifies CASSWGAGSSYNEQFF. V usage is TRBV5-6 and J usage is TRBJ2-1, with D tentatively TRBD2 (6 bases). This CDR3 region has 16 residues. CDR1 is SGHDT, CDR2 YYEEEE, per germline. Trimming removed 3 bases at V and 0 bases at J, with 13 bases between. The variable domain in full, with the rest retrieved from reference TRBV5-6 and TRBJ2-1, is DAGVTQSPTHLIKTRGQQVTLRCSPKSGHDTVSWYQQALGQGPQFIFQYYEEEERQRGNFPDRFSGHQFPNYSSELNVNALLLGDSALYLCASSWGAGSSYNEQFFGPGTRLTVL.

The V gene is TRBV2, the J gene TRBJ2-5; D is uncertain. Trimming stripped 6 bases from V and 4 bases from J, with 12 bases between. There are 13 residues in the CDR3. The germline V gene encodes CDR1 SNHLY and CDR2 FYNNEI. CDR3 sequence reads: CASRPGRGETQYF. The DNA of the CDR3 is TGTGCCAGCAGACCCGGCAGAGGAGAGACCCAGTACTTC.

The V call is TRBV12-3 or TRBV12-4, the J call TRBJ2-2, with D uncertain. The CDR3 extends over 13 amino acids. The germline V and J ends were trimmed by 3 bases and 6 bases, with 8 bases remaining between them. CDR3 sequence (DNA): TGTGCCAGCAGTTTCGGTCCTCCCGGGGAGCTGTTTTTT. As protein: CASSFGPPGELFF.

V and J are TRBV11-2 and TRBJ2-7; no reliable D call. Germline loops: CDR1 SGHAT, CDR2 FQNNGV. The V end lost 8 bases, the J end lost 0 bases, and 14 bases lay between the germline ends. CDR3 length: 14 residues. The CDR3 loop is CASRLRPGSYEQYF. The CDR3 nucleotides read TGTGCCAGCCGCCTTCGGCCAGGCTCCTACGAGCAGTACTTC.

CDR3 sequence reads: CASSDSGLSYNEQFF. For the CDR3, the DNA is TGTGCCAGCAGTGATAGCGGTCTCTCCTACAATGAGCAGTTCTTC. This chain joins TRBV2 and TRBJ2-1; tentative D call: TRBD2 (6 bases). Germline loops: CDR1 SNHLY, CDR2 FYNNEI. This CDR3 has 15 residues. V was trimmed by 3 bases and J by 0 bases, leaving 9 bases between them.

The CDR3 loop is CASSFGTASAGEQYF. The CDR3 DNA follows: TGTGCCAGCAGCTTCGGGACGGCCTCCGCGGGGGAGCAGTACTTC. J is TRBJ2-7 and V is TRBV5-6, with TRBD2 as a possible D gene (6 bases). V dropped 2 bases and J dropped 7 bases, with 19 bases sitting between them. Germline V gene sequence: CDR1 SGHDT, CDR2 YYEEEE. The CDR3 runs 15 residues.

This rearrangement joins TRBV4-1 to TRBJ1-4; 8 bases map to TRBD1. CDR3 size: 15 residues. CDR1 and CDR2 (germline): MGHRA, YSYEKL. With V trimmed by 5 bases and J by 5 bases, 7 bases remained unmatched. CDR3 protein: CASSSAGGVNEKLFF. In nucleotides, the CDR3 is TGCGCCAGCAGCTCGGCAGGGGGCGTGAATGAAAAACTGTTTTTT.

This chain joins TRBV18 and TRBJ1-1; tentative D call: TRBD1 (5 bases). V gave up 4 bases and J gave up 5 bases, with 8 bases separating them. Germline values: CDR1 KGHSH, CDR2 LQKENI. The CDR3 extends over 12 amino acids. The CDR3 nucleotides read TGTGCCAGCTCACAGGGGAGGACTGAAGCTTTCTTT. This gives the protein CASSQGRTEAFF.

This chain uses TRBV11-3 with TRBJ1-1, with unresolved D. There are 11 residues in the CDR3. CDR1 SGHNT and CDR2 YENEEA come from the germline V gene. The V end was cut by 1 base, the J end by 7 bases, with 4 bases between. The CDR3 bases are TGTGCCAGCAGCTTAGGCGGTGAAGCTTTCTTT. Its protein is CASSLGGEAFF.

The V gene is TRBV6-4, the J gene TRBJ2-1, with D maybe TRBD2 (6 bases). Germline V gives CDR1 MRHNA, CDR2 SNTAGT. CDR3 length: 13 amino acids. V was shortened by 4 bases and J by 9 bases, with 13 bases between the two germline ends. CDR3 in DNA: TGTGCCAGCAGTGGCGGGGTTGGGGGTGAGCAGTTCTTC. Translated: CASSGGVGGEQFF.

The rearrangement uses TRBV3-1 (or the pseudogene TRBV3-2) and TRBJ2-5; 10 nucleotides agree with TRBD2. V was clipped by 9 bases and J by 4 bases; unmatched bases: 8. Germline values: CDR1 LGHDT, CDR2 YNNKEL (reference sequence). The length of the CDR3 is 14 residues. CDR3 coding DNA: TGTGCCAGTTTACAGAAGCGGGGGGGAGAGACCCAGTACTTC. It is translated as CASLQKRGGETQYF.

V gene TRBV19 combines with J gene TRBJ1-2, with TRBD1 identical over 7 bases. The CDR3 has 16 amino acids. The junction had 15 bases not matched to a gene; V was cut back by 3 bases and J by 8 bases. Germline V CDR1 and CDR2: LNHDA, SQIVND (reference sequence). The CDR3 sequence: CASSMGDRVIRSGYTF. The CDR3 coding sequence is TGTGCCAGTAGTATGGGCGACAGGGTAATAAGATCGGGCTACACCTTC.

The genes are TRBV6-5 and TRBJ1-2; no clear D. Germline values: CDR1 MNHEY, CDR2 SVGAGI. V gave up 5 bases and J gave up 5 bases, with 12 bases separating them. The CDR3 loop spans 13 amino acids. CDR3 loop: CASSPNGVYGYTF. The CDR3 DNA reads TGTGCCAGCAGTCCCAACGGGGTATATGGCTACACCTTC.

V is TRBV25-1 and J is TRBJ2-1; TRBD2 aligns across 7 bases. Germline V lookup: CDR1 MGHDK, CDR2 SYGVNS. The V and J ends lost 8 bases and 6 bases, in that order; junction bases with no gene match: 7. This CDR3 spans 13 amino acids. The CDR3 bases are TGTGCCAGCGGCCGCCGGGAGGCCAATGAGCAGTTCTTC. Its translation is CASGRREANEQFF.

This clone has only a few counts. V is TRBV6-4 and J is TRBJ2-3; 9 positions agree with TRBD2. The CDR3 totals 15 residues. The V gene end was trimmed by 5 bases and the J gene end by 4 bases; junction bases not matched to a gene: 7. The germline V gene has CDR1 MRHNA and CDR2 SNTAGT. The CDR3 is CASSFSGGGADTQYF. The CDR3 DNA sequence: TGTGCCAGCAGTTTTAGCGGGGGCGGTGCAGATACGCAGTATTTT.

This clone was picked up one time. V is TRBV19 and J is TRBJ1-2; the match to TRBD1 covers 9 bases. The CDR3 runs to 15 residues. V shed 5 bases and J 7 bases; nucleotides not matched to a gene: 11. Germline V gene lookup returns CDR1 LNHDA and CDR2 SQIVND (reference sequence). The CDR3 coding sequence is TGTGCCAGTAGTGGCGGGACAGGGACTCGCGGTGGCTACACCTTC. This encodes CASSGGTGTRGGYTF.

This chain links TRBV3-1 (or the pseudogene TRBV3-2) with TRBJ1-2; D unresolved. Germline CDR1 reads LGHDT; CDR2 reads YNNKEL (reference sequence). The V gene lost 0 bases and the J gene lost 7 bases, with 15 bases spanning the gap. This CDR3 has 15 amino acids. CDR3 sequence (DNA): TGTGCCAGCAGCCAAGAAAGGACTGGGTGGTCTGGCTACACCTTC. This codes for CASSQERTGWSGYTF.

The chain recombines TRBV11-3 with TRBJ2-2; TRBD2 matches at 8 bases. The CDR3 runs to 16 residues. Germline CDR1 is SGHNT and CDR2 is YENEEA. J lost 4 bases, V lost 5 bases, and 9 bases had no gene match. The CDR3 nucleotides read TGTGCCAGCAGCCCCGGGGGGGTAACTCTCACCGGGGAGCTGTTTTTT. Translated: CASSPGGVTLTGELFF.